These 25 T cell receptor beta chains share one sample of origin, sequenced in a study of shared clonotypes between healthy human individuals. Naive CD8 cells lacked CD45RO and underwent positive selection for CCR7, leaving out terminally differentiated effector memory CD45RA+ cells. TCRdb's table, derived via immunoSEQ multiplex PCR, lists solely in-frame clones and lacks some. This sample has about 2.1 million clones; over 85% occur once, and the top ten carry about 1.7%. Sequencing was done on a sample of naive CD8+ T cells from PBMCs. Receptor source: a young man in good health. Some clones in this sample may be carry-over from other donors' samples.

The V gene is TRBV29-1, the J gene TRBJ2-7, with D perhaps TRBD1 (6 bases). Per the germline V gene, CDR1 is SQVTM and CDR2 is ANQGSEA. V dropped 6 bases and J dropped 2 bases, with 14 bases sitting between them. The CDR3 runs to 13 residues. Here the CDR3 DNA reads TGCAGCGTGCTAGGTGGACAGACCTACGAGCAGTACTTC. Amino acid sequence: CSVLGGQTYEQYF.

The V and J genes are TRBV11-2 and TRBJ1-2, with 7 bases matching TRBD1. Germline-derived CDR1 and CDR2 are SGHAT and FQNNGV. V trimming: 3 bases; J trimming: 0 bases; junction bases outside the gene matches: 10. This CDR3 has 17 amino acids. CDR3 DNA: TGTGCCAGCAGCTTCCGACAGGGATTATCAACTAACTATGGCTACACCTTC. Protein sequence: CASSFRQGLSTNYGYTF.

The V call is TRBV7-6, the J call TRBJ2-1; D remains unclear. Germline V gene lookup returns CDR1 SGHVS and CDR2 FNYEAQ. This CDR3 is 13 amino acids long. Trimming took off 1 base at V and 4 bases at J, with 5 bases between the two ends. CDR3 sequence reads: CASSLEEYNEQFF. The CDR3, as DNA: TGTGCCAGCAGCTTAGAAGAGTACAATGAGCAGTTCTTC.

V is TRBV27 and J is TRBJ2-1; 9 bases map to TRBD2. This CDR3 spans 15 amino acids. Germline V gene lookup returns CDR1 MNHEY and CDR2 SMNVEV (reference sequence). J was trimmed by 7 bases and V by 3 bases; bases with no gene match: 7. The CDR3 sequence is CASSLSGRSLNEQFF. For the CDR3, the DNA is TGTGCCAGCAGTTTGAGCGGGAGGAGTCTAAATGAGCAGTTCTTC.

The genes are TRBV6-1 and TRBJ1-2; D uncertain. Trimming pared 10 bases from V and 4 bases from J, leaving 19 bases between. Germline V gene data show CDR1 as MNHNS and CDR2 as SASEGT. The CDR3 covers 14 residues. In DNA form, the CDR3 reads TGTGCCACCCCGTTCTTTCCCGATGGCTATGGCTACACCTTC. It translates to CATPFFPDGYGYTF.

This clone was detected once. The chain combines TRBV6-1 with TRBJ2-7; D gene uncertain. Trimming stripped 0 bases from V and 7 bases from J, with 7 bases between. This CDR3 has 12 residues. The germline CDR1 and CDR2 sequences are MNHNS and SASEGT. Written as DNA, the CDR3 is TGTGCCAGCAGTGAAGCCTCCTTTGAGCAGTACTTC. Its translation: CASSEASFEQYF.

This chain joins TRBV4-1 and TRBJ2-3, with 8 bases lining up with TRBD2. V was clipped by 4 bases and J by 3 bases; unmatched bases: 9. Germline CDR1 MGHRA, CDR2 YSYEKL. The CDR3 length is 16 residues. The CDR3 sequence: CASSRPKRERTDTQYF. The CDR3 DNA reads TGCGCCAGCAGCCGCCCTAAGCGGGAGCGGACAGATACGCAGTATTTT.

The genes are TRBV5-6 and TRBJ2-1; 13 bases line up with TRBD2. Germline-derived CDR1 and CDR2 are SGHDT and YYEEEE. The length of the CDR3 is 16 residues. V lost 1 base, J lost 5 bases, and 3 bases stayed unmatched. The CDR3 spells CASSLRGTSGNNEQFF. The CDR3 DNA reads TGTGCCAGCAGCTTGCGGGGGACTAGCGGGAACAATGAGCAGTTCTTC.

The V gene is TRBV4-2, the J gene TRBJ2-2; 7 nucleotides match TRBD2. In germline, CDR1 is LGHNA, CDR2 YNFKEQ. The CDR3 has 18 residues. Germline trimming cut 0 bases from V and 4 bases from J; bases unmatched to any gene: 11. The DNA for the CDR3 is TGTGCCAGCAGCCAAGATCTGTTCGTAGCGGGTCCCACCGGGGAGCTGTTTTTT. Translation gives CASSQDLFVAGPTGELFF.

The V call is TRBV5-1, the J call TRBJ1-2, with TRBD1 identical over 7 bases. This CDR3 contains 16 residues. J was trimmed by 4 bases and V by 2 bases; bases with no gene match: 11. Germline values: CDR1 SGHRS, CDR2 YFSETQ. The chain's CDR3 is CASSFGQAASVYGYTF. CDR3 nucleotides: TGCGCCAGCAGCTTCGGACAGGCCGCGTCGGTCTATGGCTACACCTTC.

The chain employs TRBV11-2 and TRBJ2-6, with D hard to call. V was trimmed by 3 bases and J by 0 bases, leaving 15 bases between them. The CDR3 contains 18 residues. Germline V CDR1 and CDR2: SGHAT, FQNNGV. The CDR3 sequence is CASSFPRRFRSGANVLTF. Here the CDR3 DNA reads TGTGCCAGCAGCTTCCCTCGCAGGTTTCGCTCTGGGGCCAACGTCCTGACTTTC.

The V and J genes are TRBV4-1 and TRBJ2-1, with D possibly matching TRBD2 (6 bases). Trimming left V 3 bases short and J 4 bases short, with 16 bases between. The CDR3 spans 16 residues. The germline V gene has CDR1 MGHRA and CDR2 YSYEKL. The CDR3 region is CASSHYEASEYNEQFF. The CDR3 DNA reads TGCGCCAGCAGCCATTACGAGGCTAGCGAATACAATGAGCAGTTCTTC.

This clone was detected only a few times. The rearrangement uses TRBV11-2 and TRBJ2-2; D gene ambiguous. Per germline, CDR1 SGHAT and CDR2 FQNNGV. The V gene lost 5 bases and the J gene lost 4 bases, with 14 bases spanning the gap. The CDR3 has 15 amino acids. CDR3 protein: CASSPANPVTGELFF. CDR3 DNA: TGTGCCAGCAGCCCAGCAAACCCTGTCACCGGGGAGCTGTTTTTT. Using reference TRBV11-2 and TRBJ2-2 for the parts outside the CDR3, the full variable domain is EAGVAQSPRYKIIEKRQSVAFWCNPISGHATLYWYQQILGQGPKLLIQFQNNGVVDDSQLPKDRFSAERLKGVDSTLKIQPAKLEDSAVYLCASSPANPVTGELFFGEGSRLTVL.

The chain employs TRBV7-9 and TRBJ2-2, with 7 bases fitting TRBD2. The CDR3 is made up of 14 amino acids. From germline, CDR1 is SEHNR and CDR2 FQNEAQ (reference sequence). The junction had 7 bases not matched to a gene; V was cut back by 6 bases and J by 6 bases. The CDR3 loop is CASRSGLVPGELFF. Here the CDR3 DNA reads TGTGCCAGCAGATCCGGACTAGTGCCCGGGGAGCTGTTTTTT.

This chain uses TRBV9 with TRBJ2-1; D is possibly TRBD2 (5 bases). The V gene lost 3 bases and the J gene lost 0 bases, with 13 bases spanning the gap. Germline loops: CDR1 SGDLS, CDR2 YYNGEE. This CDR3 is 16 amino acids long. The chain's CDR3 is CASSGYNGVSYNEQFF. The CDR3 bases are TGTGCCAGCAGCGGATATAACGGGGTCTCCTACAATGAGCAGTTCTTC.

This clone was observed a single time. CDR3 nucleotides: TGTGCCAGCCTCGGGGAAGGGGGCACTGAAGCTTTCTTT. This sequence encodes CASLGEGGTEAFF. J is TRBJ1-1 and V is TRBV19; tentatively, D is TRBD1 (6 bases). V was trimmed by 9 bases and J by 4 bases, leaving 15 bases between them. CDR1 is LNHDA and CDR2 is SQIVND in the germline V gene (reference sequence). This CDR3 comprises 13 residues. Supplemented by reference TRBV19 and TRBJ1-1, the full variable domain reads DGGITQSPKYLFRKEGQNVTLSCEQNLNHDAMYWYRQDPGQGLRLIYYSQIVNDFQKGDIAEGYSVSREKKESFPLTVTSAQKNPTAFYLCASLGEGGTEAFFGQGTRLTVV.

The gene calls are TRBV12-2 and TRBJ2-7; the table assigns TRBD2, which was not confirmed against the DNA. TRBV12-2 is recorded as a pseudogene. This CDR3 is built from 18 residues. The CDR3 region is CASRHRKGPSGSSYEQYF. The CDR3 coding sequence is TGTGCAAGTCGCCACCGGAAGGGTCCTAGCGGGTCCTCCTACGAGCAGTACTTC.

The genes are TRBV4-3 and TRBJ2-1, with D possibly matching TRBD1 (5 bases). CDR1 and CDR2 from the germline V gene are LGHNA and YSLEER. V was shortened by 0 bases and J by 6 bases, with 15 bases between the two germline ends. There are 16 residues in the CDR3. DNA for the CDR3: TGCGCCAGCAGCCAAGATTGGGGCTACCTCAGCAATGAGCAGTTCTTC. The encoded protein is CASSQDWGYLSNEQFF.

The chain has TRBV6-6 and TRBJ2-7; TRBD2 matches 8 bases. Looked up from germline, CDR1 is MNHNY and CDR2 is SVGAGI (reference sequence). Trimming took 2 bases from V and 1 from J; bases not matched to a gene: 4. The CDR3 runs to 15 residues. Here the CDR3 reads CASSYEAGGSYEQYF. CDR3 nucleotides: TGTGCCAGCAGTTACGAGGCGGGAGGATCCTACGAGCAGTACTTC.

V gene TRBV28 combines with J gene TRBJ2-7; D unclear. CDR3 length equals 11 residues. Germline CDR1 reads MDHEN; CDR2 reads SYDVKM. Trimming left V 4 bases short and J 5 bases short, with 6 bases between. The CDR3 region is CASSSLHEQYF. The CDR3 region has the DNA TGTGCCAGCAGTTCTTTGCACGAGCAGTACTTC.

The chain links TRBV19 to TRBJ2-5, with 9 bases aligning to TRBD2. CDR1 and CDR2 from the germline V gene are LNHDA and SQIVND (reference sequence). This CDR3 is built from 17 residues. V was pared by 2 bases and J by 5 bases, with 12 bases of the junction left unmatched. The CDR3 loop is CASSITGFLAGRETQYF. The CDR3 nucleotides read TGTGCCAGTAGTATAACTGGCTTCCTAGCGGGACGGGAGACCCAGTACTTC.

In DNA, the CDR3 is TGTGCCAGCAGTGACCTGGCACCACTGGAGCAGTACTTC. This sequence encodes CASSDLAPLEQYF. J is TRBJ2-7 and V is TRBV6-1, with no clear D. This CDR3 has 13 amino acids. The germline V and J ends were trimmed by 3 bases and 7 bases, with 13 bases remaining between them. The germline CDR1 and CDR2 sequences are MNHNS and SASEGT.

The J gene is TRBJ1-3, the V gene TRBV14; D unresolved. The germline V gene encodes CDR1 SGHDN and CDR2 FVKESK. This CDR3 contains 14 residues. Trimming removed 4 bases from V and 4 bases from J, with 11 bases in between. The CDR3: CASSPFYRGNTIYF. CDR3 bases: TGTGCCAGCAGCCCTTTCTACCGCGGAAACACCATATATTTT.

The chain combines TRBV28 with TRBJ1-3; D not resolved. This CDR3 has 13 amino acids. Germline assignment: CDR1 MDHEN and CDR2 SYDVKM. Trimming took 2 bases from V and 4 from J, leaving 6 bases between them. CDR3: CASSLTRGNTIYF. CDR3 sequence (DNA): TGTGCCAGCAGTTTAACGCGCGGAAACACCATATATTTT. The full variable domain, with the rest looked up from reference TRBV28 and TRBJ1-3, is DVKVTQSSRYLVKRTGEKVFLECVQDMDHENMFWYRQDPGLGLRLIYFSYDVKMKEKGDIPEGYSVSREKKERFSLILESASTNQTSMYLCASSLTRGNTIYFGEGSWLTVV.

This chain connects TRBV30 to TRBJ1-2; 9 bases fit TRBD1. The CDR3 has 15 residues. Looked up from germline, CDR1 is GTSNPN and CDR2 is SVGIG (reference sequence). The J segment lost 3 bases and the V segment lost 3 bases, leaving 8 bases of the junction unmatched. CDR3 DNA: TGTGCCTGGAGCACTCACAGGGGGCGATACTATGGCTACACCTTC. This gives the protein CAWSTHRGRYYGYTF.